This T cell receptor beta chain originates from a study of T cell responses to AZD1222 COVID-19 vaccine (dated by TCRdb to the early 2020s). For context, the study as a whole: AZD1222 recipients given second doses at about 4 weeks or at about 12 weeks were pooled, since spike-specific TCR depth and breadth were not found to differ between the two schedules. A total of 233 trial participants underwent TCR sequencing, of whom 207 received two doses of AZD1222 and about 25 received two doses of the MenACWY control vaccine. Trial participants were enrolled by age into 18-55, 56-69 and 70-plus year subgroups, with 148, 28 and 57 TCR-sequenced participants respectively.

The CDR3 regions of human TCRbeta chains were analyzed by immunosequencing. The published analysis was carried out like this. TCRs in the repertoires were matched against a reference library of SARS-CoV-2-specific TCRs that had been generated with the MIRA antigen-specificity platform. Breadth was defined as the fraction of unique TCRs that were SARS-CoV-2-associated, and depth was defined as the fraction of total T cells that were SARS-CoV-2-associated. Using the MIRA data, each spike-specific TCR was assigned both to the spike region to which the TCR was reactive and to a CD4 or CD8 class. Log10-transformed breadth and depth values were compared by one-way ANOVA with Sidak's multiple comparisons tests. Held by TCRdb, this immuneACCESS table contains in-frame sequences only and omits some clones. Under half of the omission traces to an unresolved V gene where checked; the cause of the rest is unknown. V and J calls and clone size follow that table, whereas D and trimming were derived from the DNA. This sample comprises about 55,000 clones, roughly 85% of them detected only once. 3% to 4% of the sample is taken by the ten largest.

Points on this clone: The target of this receptor is not known. Base qualities are missing; no much larger clone stands one base away.

The sample's time point, from its label and the paper: baseline before first vaccination. Vaccinee samples were obtained from the UK trials COV001 and COV002, which included a single-blind randomized controlled phase 2/3 trial of AZD1222 (ChAdOx1 nCoV-19) in healthy adults. For TCRbeta chain sequencing, PBMC samples were collected from trial participants at day 0 and at day 28 after the second dose. The CDR3 sequence holds 15 residues, the cysteine and phenylalanine included. Only the CDR3 part of the read is kept: 45 bases, read in frame from the first base. The germline V gene specifies MNHNS as CDR1 and SASEGT as CDR2. V and J lose 3 bases and 8 bases, and a span of 17 bases separates them. Study-wide conclusions, independent of this receptor: The whole spike protein was spanned by vaccine-associated CD4 TCRs, and dominant responses were seen in regions 160-218 and 743-854. Because no samples from the day 14 peak response were available, repertoires could be characterized only after the peak T cell response. In the small 56-69-year group, the increase in depth fell short of significance, most likely because of low power. Participants were mostly white British, with more females than males. The authors suggested clonal diversity may have been underestimated. After two AZD1222 doses, spike-specific TCR breadth and depth were significantly higher than at day 0 and than in MenACWY recipients. Epitopes outside the regions mutated in the B.1.351 and B.1.1.7 variants were reportedly recognized by nearly half of the unique spike-specific TCRs. Only six AZD1222 recipients were SARS-CoV-2 seropositive at baseline, limiting conclusions about previously exposed vaccinees.

The sequencing here drew on peripheral blood, taken on day 0 of AZD1222 vaccination. The chain employs TRBV6-1 and TRBJ1-3, and the D gene may be TRBD1, 5 bases matching. The receptor was isolated from an adult in good health. The sequenced DNA: TGTGCCAGCAGTGAGCGGGACGCTGCTCGGGACACCATATATTTT. Translated, this gives CASSERDAARDTIYF.